One TCR beta chain is described in this entry. Its antigen is still unknown. This sample was included in a study of CXCR3-negative and CXCR3-positive naive CD8 T cells. Study-level points and caveats: After cryopreservation, expression of CXCR3 was partially reduced, and most assays were run with fresh PBMCs. Naive subsets showed comparable surface CD5, and TCR interaction strength was also inferred from TRB CDR3 physicochemistry. Memory cells diverged, while naive CXCR3-positive and CXCR3-negative cells had similar TRBV-TRBJ usage. Researchers report that CXCR3-positive naive cells carry more hydrophobic TRB CDR3s than CXCR3-negative naive cells.

The authors made the TRB cDNA libraries by 5' RACE using UMI labels. TCRdb re-called the 5' RACE reads and gives one entry per CDR3 protein, without DNA. Listed are 90,000 to 100,000 distinct CDR3 sequences; about 1.1% falls within the top ten. Per CD8+ T cell subset, triplicate sorts of fewer than 350,000 cells each were done. The CDR3 length is 17 residues. The germline gives CDR1 MDHEN, CDR2 SYDVKM. The sample consisted of naive CXCR3+ CD8+ T cells from blood. Subset: CD45RO-CCR7+CD27+CD95- naive CD8+ T cells expressing CXCR3 (TNR3+). The gene calls are TRBV28 and TRBJ2-1; TCRdb proposes TRBD1, but this gene call is untestable without DNA. This clonotype originated in a human donor in good health. Some clones in this sample may be carry-over from other donors' samples. Here the CDR3 reads CASSGATGASSYNEQFF.